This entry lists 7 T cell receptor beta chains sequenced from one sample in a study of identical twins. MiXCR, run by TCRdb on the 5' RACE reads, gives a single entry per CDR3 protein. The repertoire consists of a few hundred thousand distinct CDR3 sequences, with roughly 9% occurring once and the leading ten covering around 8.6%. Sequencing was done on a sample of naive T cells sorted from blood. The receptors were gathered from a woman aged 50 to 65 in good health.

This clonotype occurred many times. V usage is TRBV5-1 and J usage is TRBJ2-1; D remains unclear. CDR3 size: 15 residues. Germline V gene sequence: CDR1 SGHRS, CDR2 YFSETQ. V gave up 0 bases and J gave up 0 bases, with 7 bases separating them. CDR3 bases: TGCGCCAGCAGCTTGGGAGCGATCTCCTACAATGAGCAGTTCTTC. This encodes CASSLGAISYNEQFF.

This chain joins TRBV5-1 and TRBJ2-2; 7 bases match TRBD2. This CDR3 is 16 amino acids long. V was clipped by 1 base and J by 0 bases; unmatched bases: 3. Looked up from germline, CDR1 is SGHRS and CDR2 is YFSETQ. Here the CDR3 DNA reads TGCGCCAGCAGCTTGAGAGCGGGGACGAACACCGGGGAGCTGTTTTTT. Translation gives CASSLRAGTNTGELFF.

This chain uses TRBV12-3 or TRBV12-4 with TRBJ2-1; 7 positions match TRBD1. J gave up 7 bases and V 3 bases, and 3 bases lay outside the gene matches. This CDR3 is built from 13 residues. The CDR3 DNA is TGTGCCAGCAGTTTGACAGGGAAGAATGAGCAGTTCTTC. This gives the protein CASSLTGKNEQFF.

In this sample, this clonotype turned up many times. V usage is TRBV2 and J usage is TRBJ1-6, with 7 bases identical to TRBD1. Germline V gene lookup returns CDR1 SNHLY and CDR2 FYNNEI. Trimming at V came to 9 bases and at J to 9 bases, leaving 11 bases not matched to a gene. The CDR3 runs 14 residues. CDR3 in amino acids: CASERDRTSSPLHF. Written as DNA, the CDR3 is TGTGCCAGTGAGAGGGACAGAACAAGTTCACCCCTCCACTTT. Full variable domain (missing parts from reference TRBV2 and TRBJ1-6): EPEVTQTPSHQVTQMGQEVILRCVPISNHLYFYWYRQILGQKVEFLVSFYNNEISEKSEIFDDQFSVERPDGSNFTLKIRSTKLEDSAMYFCASERDRTSSPLHFGNGTRLTVT.

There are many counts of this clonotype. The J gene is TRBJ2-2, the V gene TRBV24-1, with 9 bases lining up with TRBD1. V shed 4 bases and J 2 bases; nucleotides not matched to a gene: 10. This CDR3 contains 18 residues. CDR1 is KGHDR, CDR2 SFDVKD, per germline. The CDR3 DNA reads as TGTGCCACCAGTGACTTGGGACAGGGCGGCAAAAACACCGGGGAGCTGTTTTTT. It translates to CATSDLGQGGKNTGELFF.

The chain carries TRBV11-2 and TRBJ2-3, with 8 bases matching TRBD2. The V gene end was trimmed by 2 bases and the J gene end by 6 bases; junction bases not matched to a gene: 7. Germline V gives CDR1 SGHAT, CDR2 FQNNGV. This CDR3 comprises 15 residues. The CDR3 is CASSLFGRALDTQYF. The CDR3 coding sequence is TGTGCCAGCAGCTTATTCGGGAGGGCCCTTGATACGCAGTATTTT.

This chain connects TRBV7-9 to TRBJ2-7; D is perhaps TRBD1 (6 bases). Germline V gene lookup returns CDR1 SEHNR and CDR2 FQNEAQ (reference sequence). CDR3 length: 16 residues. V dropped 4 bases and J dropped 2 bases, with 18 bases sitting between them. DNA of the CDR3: TGTGCCAGCAGCTCAGCTAGTGACAGGACGGCCTACGAGCAGTACTTC. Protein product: CASSSASDRTAYEQYF. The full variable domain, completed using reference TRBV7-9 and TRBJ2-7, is DTGVSQNPRHKITKRGQNVTFRCDPISEHNRLYWYRQTLGQGPEFLTYFQNEAQLEKSRLLSDRFSAERPKGSFSTLEIQRTEQGDSAMYLCASSSASDRTAYEQYFGPGTRLTVT.